Shown below are 11 T cell receptor beta chains from a single sample sequenced in a study of blood T cell repertoires in COVID-19. Repertoires were generated with immunoSEQ multiplex PCR, while TCRdb's copy carries only in-frame clones and drops some. Of some 290,000 clones listed, 70% to 90% were seen once; the top ten hold approximately 12%. The sequenced sample consisted of peripheral blood. Receptors originate from a woman aged 25 to 39 with COVID-19, enrolled during active disease.

The V and J genes are TRBV3-1 (or the pseudogene TRBV3-2) and TRBJ2-2; the D is unclear. V was shortened by 0 bases and J by 7 bases, with 12 bases between the two germline ends. CDR3 size: 15 residues. CDR1 LGHDT and CDR2 YNNKEL come from the germline V gene (reference sequence). CDR3 amino acids: CASSQEPSSYGELFF. The CDR3 DNA reads TGTGCCAGCAGCCAAGAACCCAGTTCGTACGGGGAGCTGTTTTTT.

With respect to this clone: The sample has other DNA sequences that encode this CDR3 too. The J gene is TRBJ2-3, the V gene TRBV4-1, with TRBD2 identical over 12 bases. The CDR3 sequence is 16 residues long. Germline CDR1 reads MGHRA; CDR2 reads YSYEKL. V shed 1 base and J 4 bases; nucleotides not matched to a gene: 3. The CDR3 sequence: CASSQGLAGGADTQYF. The CDR3 nucleotides read TGCGCCAGCAGCCAAGGGCTAGCGGGGGGGGCAGATACGCAGTATTTT.

This clone appeared a few times. The chain links TRBV6-5 to TRBJ1-3; D possibly corresponds to TRBD1 (5 bases). The V and J ends lost 1 base and 3 bases respectively, with 10 bases between them. Germline assignment: CDR1 MNHEY and CDR2 SVGAGI. The CDR3 consists of 15 residues. CDR3 sequence reads: CASSYLMGGGNTIYF. CDR3 sequence (DNA): TGTGCCAGCAGTTACTTGATGGGGGGTGGAAACACCATATATTTT.

This clone was seen a single time. The chain uses TRBV10-3 and TRBJ2-5, with 8 bases matching TRBD2. V shed 6 bases and J 5 bases; nucleotides not matched to a gene: 8. The CDR3 extends over 14 amino acids. Germline assignment: CDR1 ENHRY and CDR2 SYGVKD. Here the CDR3 DNA reads TGTGCCATCAGCCCAGCGGGGGATGGGGAGACCCAGTACTTC. Its translation is CAISPAGDGETQYF.

This clone was detected a few times. The CDR3 sequence is CASSFGTGNSPLHF. The CDR3 nucleotides are TGTGCCAGCAGCTTTGGGACTGGTAATTCACCCCTCCACTTT. This chain links TRBV11-3 with TRBJ1-6, with D possibly being TRBD1 (5 bases). The V gene lost 3 bases and the J gene lost 6 bases, with 9 bases spanning the gap. There are 14 residues in the CDR3. Germline V gene lookup returns CDR1 SGHNT and CDR2 YENEEA.

The V call is TRBV23-1, the J call TRBJ1-5; D possibly corresponds to TRBD1 (5 bases). TRBV23-1 is flagged as an ORF with uncertain function. The V end was cut by 2 bases, the J end by 3 bases, with 11 bases between. There are 15 residues in the CDR3. CDR3 residues: CASSQKQVYNQPQHF. CDR3 DNA: TGCGCCAGCAGTCAAAAACAGGTCTACAATCAGCCCCAGCATTTT.

This rearrangement joins TRBV28 to TRBJ1-2; D gene ambiguous. The CDR3 is made up of 12 amino acids. Trimming took 3 bases from V and 8 from J, leaving 10 bases between them. The germline CDR1 and CDR2 sequences are MDHEN and SYDVKM. CDR3 sequence: CASSLAVRGYTF. CDR3 DNA sequence: TGTGCCAGCAGTTTGGCGGTCCGGGGCTACACCTTC.

As for this clone: Its ends do not fully match the called genes, so a read error is possible. The chain uses TRBV6-5 and TRBJ2-3; D is perhaps TRBD2 (5 bases). Germline-derived CDR1 and CDR2 are MNHEY and SVGAGI. The CDR3 totals 11 residues. The CDR3 sequence: CWETSTDTQYF. CDR3 in DNA: TGCTGGGAGACTAGCACAGATACGCAGTATTTT.

This clone was seen only a few times. The V and J genes are TRBV13 and TRBJ2-1; D gene unclear. This CDR3 is 12 amino acids long. V was pared by 2 bases and J by 8 bases, with 7 bases between. Germline loops: CDR1 PRHDT, CDR2 FYEKMQ (reference sequence). CDR3 loop: CASSLLGHEQFF. Here the CDR3 DNA reads TGTGCCAGCAGCTTACTAGGCCATGAGCAGTTCTTC.

This chain joins TRBV14 and TRBJ1-2; no reliable D call. V lost 1 base, J lost 5 bases, and 17 bases lay in between. This CDR3 region has 16 residues. CDR1 is SGHDN, CDR2 FVKESK, per germline. In DNA form, the CDR3 reads TGTGCCAGCAGCCAAGTCGGGAAGGAGCTCCCTTATGGCTACACCTTC. This sequence encodes CASSQVGKELPYGYTF.

The chain uses TRBV2 and TRBJ1-1; no reliable D call. V was cut by 3 bases and J by 1 base, with 9 bases left in between. The germline gives CDR1 SNHLY, CDR2 FYNNEI. The CDR3 is 14 residues long. This chain's CDR3 is CASSDPRENTEAFF. CDR3 sequence (DNA): TGTGCCAGCAGTGATCCCCGGGAGAACACTGAAGCTTTCTTT.